This T cell receptor beta chain originates from a study of technical replicates of blood from four donors. Here immunoSEQ multiplex PCR was the method, and the copy in TCRdb shows in-frame clones only, minus some. The table lists approximately 76,000 clones, 80% to 90% of them singletons. Trimming cost V 1 base and J 7 bases; bases outside gene matches: 6. Germline assignment: CDR1 LGHNA and CDR2 YNFKEQ. The CDR3 consists of 15 residues. This sequence was found in a human donor in good health. Some clones in this sample may be carry-over from other donors' samples. The sequenced sample consisted of PBMCs. This rearrangement joins TRBV4-2 to TRBJ2-1, with 8 bases fitting TRBD2. CDR3 in amino acids: CASSQGSGGYNEQFF. The DNA of the CDR3 is TGTGCCAGCAGCCAAGGGAGCGGGGGATATAATGAGCAGTTCTTC.